These 17 T cell receptor beta chains were sequenced from one sample in a study of shared clonotypes between healthy human individuals. Some clones are missing from TCRdb's copy, which holds only in-frame ones; the method was immunoSEQ multiplex PCR. This table holds some 1 million clones, more than 65% found once. Sequencing was done on a sample of memory CD4+ T cells sorted from blood. The subset was: CD45RA-negative fraction. Source of these receptors: a man younger than 35 in good health.

This chain joins TRBV19 and TRBJ2-1; tentatively, D is TRBD1 (6 bases). The germline CDR1 and CDR2 sequences are LNHDA and SQIVND (reference sequence). The CDR3 consists of 15 residues. Trimming left V 5 bases short and J 4 bases short, with 15 bases between. The CDR3 loop reads CASSGLGGKYNEQFF. DNA of the CDR3: TGTGCCAGTAGTGGCTTAGGGGGAAAGTACAATGAGCAGTTCTTC.

This chain connects TRBV6-5 to TRBJ2-1; 10 bases align to TRBD1. This CDR3 is built from 15 residues. CDR1 and CDR2 (germline): MNHEY, SVGAGI. V was pared by 5 bases and J by 12 bases, with 13 bases of the junction left unmatched. The CDR3 region is CASSPSGQGMGRQFF. CDR3 DNA: TGTGCCAGCAGTCCTTCGGGACAGGGGATGGGACGGCAGTTCTTC.

The CDR3 protein is CASSYSTEHTEAFF. The CDR3 DNA follows: TGTGCCAGCAGTTACTCGACAGAGCACACTGAAGCTTTCTTT. V and J are TRBV6-6 and TRBJ1-1; TRBD1 might be the D (5 bases). Trimming left V 0 bases short and J 3 bases short, with 8 bases between. Looked up from germline, CDR1 is MNHNY and CDR2 is SVGAGI (reference sequence). There are 14 residues in the CDR3.

Worth noting for this clone: The same CDR3 can be traced to other DNA sequences in this sample. V usage is TRBV30 and J usage is TRBJ1-4, with TRBD1 as a possible D gene (5 bases). Trimming stripped 1 base from V and 3 bases from J, with 6 bases between. The CDR3 spans 13 residues. CDR1 and CDR2 from the germline V gene are GTSNPN and SVGIG (reference sequence). CDR3 sequence: CAWSGGANEKLFF. The CDR3 bases are TGTGCCTGGAGTGGGGGGGCTAATGAAAAACTGTTTTTT.

The chain couples TRBV19 to TRBJ2-7; D is tentatively TRBD1 or TRBD2 (6 bases each). Deletions cut 3 bases from V and 7 bases from J, with 16 bases between. Germline V lookup: CDR1 LNHDA, CDR2 SQIVND (reference sequence). This CDR3 comprises 14 residues. CDR3 sequence: CASSILSGGAEQYF. CDR3 nucleotide sequence: TGTGCCAGTAGTATCTTATCCGGGGGCGCGGAGCAGTACTTC.

The J gene is TRBJ2-3, the V gene TRBV29-1; the D is unclear. This CDR3 spans 13 amino acids. Germline V gives CDR1 SQVTM, CDR2 ANQGSEA. With 8 bases removed from V and 0 bases from J, the gap between germline ends came to 12 bases. This chain's CDR3 is CSLKRDSTDTQYF. For the CDR3, the DNA is TGCAGCCTAAAGCGAGATAGCACAGATACGCAGTATTTT.

The V and J genes are TRBV5-1 and TRBJ2-7; the D gene could be TRBD1 or TRBD2 (6 bases each). This CDR3 spans 15 amino acids. V was clipped by 3 bases and J by 6 bases, with 19 bases between them. Germline CDR1 reads SGHRS; CDR2 reads YFSETQ. CDR3 amino acids: CASSWKGKRGAEQYF. Here the CDR3 DNA reads TGCGCCAGCAGCTGGAAGGGCAAAAGGGGGGCCGAGCAGTACTTC.

A few counts support this clone. The rearrangement joins TRBV28 to TRBJ2-1; 10 positions match TRBD1. The CDR3 length is 14 residues. CDR1 and CDR2 from the germline V gene are MDHEN and SYDVKM. V lost 5 bases to trimming and J lost 7 bases; unmatched junction nucleotides: 5. CDR3 bases: TGTGCCAGCAGTGGGACAGGGGCTAGGAATGAGCAGTTCTTC. Protein sequence: CASSGTGARNEQFF. The full variable domain, rest sourced from reference TRBV28 and TRBJ2-1, is DVKVTQSSRYLVKRTGEKVFLECVQDMDHENMFWYRQDPGLGLRLIYFSYDVKMKEKGDIPEGYSVSREKKERFSLILESASTNQTSMYLCASSGTGARNEQFFGPGTRLTVL.

The chain has TRBV6-5 and TRBJ2-3, with a possible D match to TRBD1 (6 bases). The ends were cut back, 0 bases at V and 2 bases at J, with 12 bases in the middle. CDR1 MNHEY and CDR2 SVGAGI come from the germline V gene. The CDR3 consists of 16 residues. The CDR3: CASSYSGQTTTDTQYF. CDR3 nucleotide sequence: TGTGCCAGCAGTTACTCTGGACAGACTACCACAGATACGCAGTATTTT.

The gene calls are TRBV10-3 and TRBJ2-7; D is uncertain. Germline V gene sequence: CDR1 ENHRY, CDR2 SYGVKD. V was shortened by 0 bases and J by 2 bases, with 11 bases between the two germline ends. CDR3 size: 15 residues. In DNA, the CDR3 is TGTGCCATCAGTGAGTCGTTGGACGGGCCCTACGAGCAGTACTTC. It specifies CAISESLDGPYEQYF.

This chain joins TRBV30 and TRBJ2-5; 8 bases line up with TRBD1. The J call could be wrong; TRBJ2-7 is a better fit for the DNA end. The CDR3 contains 11 residues. The V gene's germline CDR1 is GTSNPN and CDR2 SVGIG (reference sequence). The CDR3 loop is CAGQGLYEQYF. CDR3 in DNA: TGTGCCGGACAGGGTCTTTACGAGCAGTACTTC.

The gene calls are TRBV9 and TRBJ2-3; no clear D. The V and J ends lost 4 bases and 2 bases respectively, with 11 bases between them. The CDR3 is 14 residues long. Germline loops: CDR1 SGDLS, CDR2 YYNGEE. This CDR3 reads CASSTSSFTDTQYF. The CDR3 DNA sequence: TGTGCCAGCAGCACAAGTTCTTTCACAGATACGCAGTATTTT.

This chain joins TRBV27 and TRBJ2-1; 8 nucleotides align to TRBD2. The junction had 11 bases not matched to a gene; V was cut back by 5 bases and J by 2 bases. The CDR3 covers 17 residues. The germline V gene encodes CDR1 MNHEY and CDR2 SMNVEV (reference sequence). CDR3 protein: CASSTRTLAATYNEQFF. CDR3 DNA sequence: TGTGCCAGCAGTACAAGAACACTAGCGGCGACCTACAATGAGCAGTTCTTC.

The chain employs TRBV4-3 and TRBJ2-1, with D unresolved. Trimming took off 0 bases at V and 9 bases at J, with 12 bases between the two ends. Germline V lookup: CDR1 LGHNA, CDR2 YSLEER. The CDR3 loop spans 14 amino acids. The CDR3 coding sequence is TGCGCCAGCAGCCAAGATCGAGTGGCCTCTGAGCAGTTCTTC. As protein: CASSQDRVASEQFF.

The V call is TRBV30, the J call TRBJ1-1, with TRBD1 identical over 10 bases. The germline V gene encodes CDR1 GTSNPN and CDR2 SVGIG (reference sequence). V trimming: 3 bases; J trimming: 4 bases; junction bases outside the gene matches: 5. The CDR3 sequence is 14 residues long. CDR3 sequence reads: CAWSQDRGVTEAFF. The DNA of the CDR3 is TGTGCCTGGAGCCAGGACAGGGGGGTCACTGAAGCTTTCTTT.

In its sample, this clone was seen once. The rearrangement joins TRBV2 to TRBJ2-1; D possibly uses TRBD1 or TRBD2 (5 bases each). Looked up from germline, CDR1 is SNHLY and CDR2 is FYNNEI. The CDR3 spans 14 residues. The V end lost 9 bases, the J end lost 1 base, and 13 bases lay between the germline ends. Here the CDR3 reads CASSGTVSYNEQFF. CDR3 nucleotides: TGTGCCAGTTCCGGGACGGTTTCCTACAATGAGCAGTTCTTC.

The chain uses TRBV18 and TRBJ1-1, with D unclear. The CDR3 contains 13 residues. Trimming removed 5 bases from V and 1 base from J, with 8 bases in between. CDR1 and CDR2 (germline): KGHSH, LQKENI. CDR3 in DNA: TGTGCCAGCTCAGTACGGTCGAACACTGAAGCTTTCTTT. Translated: CASSVRSNTEAFF.